This T cell receptor (beta chain) was identified during a study of T cell changes during pregnancy in multiple sclerosis. TCRdb's table, derived via immunoSEQ multiplex PCR, lists solely in-frame clones and lacks some. Of some 46,000 clones in the sample, over 80% were seen once. Germline V lookup: CDR1 SGHDN, CDR2 FVKESK. The CDR3 is 14 residues long. Losses at the gene ends were 4 bases for V and 1 base for J; bases not matched to a gene: 3. This TCR came from a female donor with multiple sclerosis, enrolled in a pregnancy study. The material sequenced was peripheral blood. The chain uses TRBV14 and TRBJ2-7; 8 nucleotides agree with TRBD1. The CDR3 DNA reads as TGTGCCAGCAGCCGCCGGACAGGGTCCTACGAGCAGTACTTC. This encodes CASSRRTGSYEQYF.